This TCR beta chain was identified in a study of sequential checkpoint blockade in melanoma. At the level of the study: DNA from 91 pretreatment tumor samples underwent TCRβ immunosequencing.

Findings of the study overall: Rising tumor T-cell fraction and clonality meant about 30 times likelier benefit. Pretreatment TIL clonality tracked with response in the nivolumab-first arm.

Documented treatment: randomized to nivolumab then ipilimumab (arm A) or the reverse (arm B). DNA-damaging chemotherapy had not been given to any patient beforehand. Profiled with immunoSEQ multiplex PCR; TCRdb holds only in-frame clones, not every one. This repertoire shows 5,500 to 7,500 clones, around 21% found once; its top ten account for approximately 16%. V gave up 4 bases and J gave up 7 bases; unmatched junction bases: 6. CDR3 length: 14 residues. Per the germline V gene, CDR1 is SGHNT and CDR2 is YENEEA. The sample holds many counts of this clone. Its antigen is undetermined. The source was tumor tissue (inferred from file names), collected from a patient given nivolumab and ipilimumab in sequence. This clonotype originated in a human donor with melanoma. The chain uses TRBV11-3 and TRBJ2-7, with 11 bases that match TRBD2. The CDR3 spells CASSSTSGVEEQYF. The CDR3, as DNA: TGTGCCAGCAGCTCGACTAGCGGGGTGGAAGAGCAGTACTTC.